This entry lists 8 T cell receptor beta chains sequenced from one sample in a study of regulatory and conventional T cells in RAG deficiency (dated 2017 in TCRdb). Library construction relied on the immunoSEQ multiplex PCR assay. The source is immuneACCESS, and TCRdb retained only in-frame sequences with V and J called. Part of the clones is not carried over; for the studies checked, unresolved V genes explain less than half of this, and the remainder is unexplained. In all, the sample holds fewer than 40,000 clones, and 90% to 97% of those were seen once. The ten largest clones capture about 0.36% of the sample. Before genomic DNA was extracted, conventional CD4+ T cells were isolated from blood as CD25-low CD127-high cells. These data also featured in a second study, about regulatory T cells. The second study's authors report: The multiplex PCR relied on 52 forward TRBV primers and 13 reverse TRBJ primers, and amplification bias was corrected through assay-based and computational methods.

The specimen sequenced was CD25- CD4+ T cells sorted from blood. The receptor set was obtained from a human donor in good health.

This clone occurred once. The junction shows a germline mismatch at one end, possibly a read error. The sample carries other DNA sequences with the same CDR3. The rearrangement uses TRBV23-1 and TRBJ1-6; the D is unclear. TRBV23-1 is classed as an ORF, of uncertain function. The CDR3 contains 17 residues. CDR3 sequence reads: CASSLGLLGSYNSPLHF. The DNA of the CDR3 is TGCGCCAGCAGTCTTGGGCTTTTGGGCTCCTATAATTCCCCCCTCCACTTT.

This clone appeared a single time. The chain carries TRBV6-5 and TRBJ1-1; D perhaps matches TRBD1 (6 bases). Per germline, CDR1 MNHEY and CDR2 SVGAGI. CDR3 length equals 15 residues. V gave up 6 bases and J gave up 2 bases, with 16 bases separating them. The CDR3 DNA is TGTGCCAGCAGCCTACGGGTAGGGGGTAACACTGAAGCTTTCTTT. This gives the protein CASSLRVGGNTEAFF.

This chain joins TRBV29-1 and TRBJ2-7, with TRBD1 matching over 11 bases. Germline CDR1 is SQVTM and CDR2 is ANQGSEA. Losses at the gene ends were 5 bases for V and 6 bases for J; bases not matched to a gene: 9. This CDR3 has 14 residues. The CDR3 protein is CSVKVDRGPGEQYF. The DNA of the CDR3 is TGCAGCGTTAAAGTGGACAGGGGGCCGGGCGAGCAGTACTTC.

This rearrangement joins TRBV7-9 to TRBJ2-2; tentatively, D is TRBD1 (5 bases). CDR3 length: 15 residues. V dropped 5 bases and J dropped 4 bases, with 14 bases sitting between them. Per the germline V gene, CDR1 is SEHNR and CDR2 is FQNEAQ (reference sequence). DNA for the CDR3: TGTGCCAGCAGCGCCTCGACAGTATCCACCGGGGAGCTGTTTTTT. It specifies CASSASTVSTGELFF.

The V gene is TRBV2, the J gene TRBJ2-7, with D maybe TRBD1 (8 bases). Germline loops: CDR1 SNHLY, CDR2 FYNNEI. V lost 6 bases and J 4 bases, leaving 10 bases between the germline ends. CDR3 length equals 12 residues. The CDR3 reads CASRQGGYEQYF. The DNA for the CDR3 is TGTGCCAGCAGACAGGGGGGGTACGAGCAGTACTTC.

The rearrangement links TRBV10-2 to TRBJ2-7; 9 bases agree with TRBD2. Germline V gives CDR1 WSHSY, CDR2 SAAADI. CDR3 length: 17 residues. V lost 2 bases to trimming and J lost 2 bases; unmatched junction nucleotides: 10. The CDR3 bases are TGCGCCAGCAGTGAGCCTAGCGGGACCTTGTCAACCTACGAGCAGTACTTC. As protein: CASSEPSGTLSTYEQYF.

The chain is built from TRBV30 and TRBJ1-1; 9 nucleotides align to TRBD1. The CDR3 length is 13 residues. Unmatched junction bases numbered 2, after V lost 0 bases and J lost 6 bases. The germline V gene has CDR1 GTSNPN and CDR2 SVGIG (reference sequence). This CDR3 is CAWSVRTGAEAFF. The CDR3 coding sequence is TGTGCCTGGAGTGTTAGGACAGGGGCTGAAGCTTTCTTT. Combining the CDR3 with reference TRBV30 and TRBJ1-1 gives the whole variable domain SQTIHQWPATLVQPVGSPLSLECTVEGTSNPNLYWYRQAAGRGLQLLFYSVGIGQISSEVPQNLSASRPQDRQFILSSKKLLLSDSGFYLCAWSVRTGAEAFFGQGTRLTVV.

The V call is TRBV4-2, the J call TRBJ1-2, with D possibly matching TRBD1 (5 bases). The CDR3 runs to 14 residues. Germline V lookup: CDR1 LGHNA, CDR2 YNFKEQ. The ends were cut back, 1 base at V and 8 bases at J, with 14 bases in the middle. The chain's CDR3 is CASSQGGGADGYTF. DNA for the CDR3: TGTGCCAGCAGCCAAGGTGGCGGGGCGGACGGCTACACCTTC.